This record covers a single T cell receptor beta chain. The antigen remains unidentified. The data were produced by immunoSEQ multiplex PCR, yet TCRdb's version contains in-frame clones alone and is incomplete. The sample lists 90,000 to 100,000 clones, roughly 82% occurring once. The data belong to a study of graft-versus-host responses after intestinal transplantation. Study context: All recipients got anti-thymocyte globulin induction, then tacrolimus and steroids for roughly 3 years. Study-level results: Investigators detected GvH clones in recipient marrow, with some emerging earlier in ileum or blood.

The sequencing here drew on PBMCs, taken 255 days after intestinal transplant. The source is a human patient who received an intestinal transplant, so some T cells may come from the graft donor.

The CDR3 DNA follows: TGTGCCAGCAGTAAACAGGGGGGGACTGAAGCTTTCTTT. Translating it yields CASSKQGGTEAFF. This chain joins TRBV6-6 and TRBJ1-1; TRBD1 matches at 8 bases. Germline loops: CDR1 MNHNY, CDR2 SVGAGI (reference sequence). The CDR3 contains 13 residues. V lost 5 bases, J lost 5 bases, and 4 bases stayed unmatched.